This TCR beta chain comes out of a study of blood T cells in healthy people across ages. The wider study: Capture via template switching afforded approximately one barcoded beta molecule per two T cells. Study-level findings and limits: The study lacked donor CMV status, which possibly confounded expanded clonotype changes.

This clonotype came up a few times. Antigen: not known. Germline V CDR1 and CDR2: MNHEY, SMNVEV (reference sequence). Trimming took 1 base from V and 8 from J; bases not matched to a gene: 14. CDR3 length: 17 amino acids. Primers used in a second PCR of roughly 6 to 12 cycles were a sample-barcoded 5' primer and a J-beta primer mix. TCRdb used MiXCR to reprocess the 5' RACE reads, holding one entry per CDR3 protein. Of about 640,000 distinct CDR3 sequences listed, roughly 50% were seen once; the top ten hold roughly 34%. Sequencing used blood. V is TRBV27 and J is TRBJ1-2, with 9 bases fitting TRBD1. This TCR came from a man aged 60 to 75 in good health. The CDR3 nucleotides are TGTGCCAGCAGTTTATGGAACCCAATAGACAGGGGGGGCGGCTACACCTTC. Amino acid sequence: CASSLWNPIDRGGGYTF.